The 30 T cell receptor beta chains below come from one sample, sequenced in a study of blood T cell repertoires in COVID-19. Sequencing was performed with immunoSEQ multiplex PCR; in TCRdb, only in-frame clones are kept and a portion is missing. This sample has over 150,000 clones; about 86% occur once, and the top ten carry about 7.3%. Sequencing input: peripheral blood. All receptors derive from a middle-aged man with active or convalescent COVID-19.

This CDR3 reads CASSPGQNYGYTF. In DNA, the CDR3 is TGTGCCAGCAGCCCGGGACAGAACTATGGCTACACCTTC. This chain joins TRBV11-2 and TRBJ1-2; 7 nucleotides agree with TRBD1. The CDR3 loop spans 13 amino acids. From germline, CDR1 is SGHAT and CDR2 FQNNGV. Losses at the gene ends were 5 bases for V and 2 bases for J; bases not matched to a gene: 2.

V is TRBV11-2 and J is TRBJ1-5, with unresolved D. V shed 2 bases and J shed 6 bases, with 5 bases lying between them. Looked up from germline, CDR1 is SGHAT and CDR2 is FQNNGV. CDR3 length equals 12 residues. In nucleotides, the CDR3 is TGTGCCAGCAGCTTACGGGGTCAGCCCCAGCATTTT. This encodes CASSLRGQPQHF.

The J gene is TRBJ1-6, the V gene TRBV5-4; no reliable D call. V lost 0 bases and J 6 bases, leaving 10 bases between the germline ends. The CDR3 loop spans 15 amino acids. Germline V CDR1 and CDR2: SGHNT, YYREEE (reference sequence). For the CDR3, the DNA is TGTGCCAGCAGCTTGGAGCCAGGTGCTAATTCACCCCTCCACTTT. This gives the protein CASSLEPGANSPLHF.

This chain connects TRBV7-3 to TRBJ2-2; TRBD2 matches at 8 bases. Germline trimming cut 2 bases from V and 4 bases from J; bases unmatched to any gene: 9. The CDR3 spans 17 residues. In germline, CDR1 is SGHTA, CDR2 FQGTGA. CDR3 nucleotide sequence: TGTGCCAGCAGCTTACGGGGGGGCCCCTGGCGCACCGGGGAGCTGTTTTTT. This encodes CASSLRGGPWRTGELFF.

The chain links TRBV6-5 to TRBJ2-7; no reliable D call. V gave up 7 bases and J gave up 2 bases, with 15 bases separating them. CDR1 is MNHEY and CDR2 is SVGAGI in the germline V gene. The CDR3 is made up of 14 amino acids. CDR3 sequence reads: CASNLVPYPYEQYF. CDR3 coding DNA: TGTGCCAGCAACTTAGTCCCCTACCCCTACGAGCAGTACTTC.

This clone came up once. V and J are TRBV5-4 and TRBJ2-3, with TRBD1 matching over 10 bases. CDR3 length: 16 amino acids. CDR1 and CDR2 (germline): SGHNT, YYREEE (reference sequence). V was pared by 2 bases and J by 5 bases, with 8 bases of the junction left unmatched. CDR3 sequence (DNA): TGTGCCAGCAGCTTAGGACAGGGGGTAGGGAGAGATACGCAGTATTTT. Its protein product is CASSLGQGVGRDTQYF.

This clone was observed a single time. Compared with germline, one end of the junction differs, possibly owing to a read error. The CDR3 DNA reads as TGTGCCAGCACTCCCCCAGGACAGTGCTTC. This translates into CASTPPGQCF. This chain links TRBV7-3 with TRBJ2-7, with D possibly TRBD1 on 6 matching bases. This CDR3 region has 10 residues. Germline assignment: CDR1 SGHTA and CDR2 FQGTGA.

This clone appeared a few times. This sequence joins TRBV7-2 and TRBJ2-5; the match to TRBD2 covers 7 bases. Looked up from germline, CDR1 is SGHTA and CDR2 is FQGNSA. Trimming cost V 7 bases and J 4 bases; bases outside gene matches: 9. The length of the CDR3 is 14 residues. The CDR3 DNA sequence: TGTGCCAGCAACACAAATGGGGGGGTAGAGACCCAGTACTTC. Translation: CASNTNGGVETQYF.

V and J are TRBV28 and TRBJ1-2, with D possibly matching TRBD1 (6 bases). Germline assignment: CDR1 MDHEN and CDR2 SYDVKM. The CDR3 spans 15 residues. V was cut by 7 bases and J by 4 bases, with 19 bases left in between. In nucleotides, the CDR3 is TGTGCCAGCAAGGGAGGGGCGACAGGATCCTATGGCTACACCTTC. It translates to CASKGGATGSYGYTF.

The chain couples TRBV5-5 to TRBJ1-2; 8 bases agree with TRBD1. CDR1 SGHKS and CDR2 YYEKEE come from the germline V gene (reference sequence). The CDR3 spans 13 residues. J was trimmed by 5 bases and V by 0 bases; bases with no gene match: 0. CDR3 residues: CASSLGTGYGYTF. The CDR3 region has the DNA TGTGCCAGCAGCTTGGGGACAGGGTATGGCTACACCTTC.

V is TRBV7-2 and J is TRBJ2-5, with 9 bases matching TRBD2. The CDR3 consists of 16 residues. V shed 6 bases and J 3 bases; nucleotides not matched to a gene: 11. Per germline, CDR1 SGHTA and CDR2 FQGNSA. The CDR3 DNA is TGTGCCAGCAGGCCCGGGACTAGCTCACGGAAAGAGACCCAGTACTTC. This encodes CASRPGTSSRKETQYF.

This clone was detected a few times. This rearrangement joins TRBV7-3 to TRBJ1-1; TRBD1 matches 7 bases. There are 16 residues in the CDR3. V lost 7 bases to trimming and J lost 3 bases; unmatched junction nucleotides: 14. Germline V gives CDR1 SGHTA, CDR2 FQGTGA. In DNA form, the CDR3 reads TGTGCCAGCATACCATTTGACAGGGACGAAGACACTGAAGCTTTCTTT. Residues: CASIPFDRDEDTEAFF.

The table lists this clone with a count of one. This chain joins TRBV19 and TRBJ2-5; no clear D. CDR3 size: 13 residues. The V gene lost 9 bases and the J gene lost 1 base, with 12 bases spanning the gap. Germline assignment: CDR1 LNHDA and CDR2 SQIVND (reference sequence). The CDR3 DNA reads TGTGCCAGCGCTAACTCAGGCCAAGAGACCCAGTACTTC. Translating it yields CASANSGQETQYF.

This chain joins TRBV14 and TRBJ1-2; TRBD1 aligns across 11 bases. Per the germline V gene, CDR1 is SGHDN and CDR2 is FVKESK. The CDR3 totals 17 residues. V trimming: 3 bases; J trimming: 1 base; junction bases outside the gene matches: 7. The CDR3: CASSQATDRGLNYGYTF. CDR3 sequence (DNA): TGTGCCAGCAGCCAGGCAACGGACAGGGGGCTTAACTATGGCTACACCTTC.

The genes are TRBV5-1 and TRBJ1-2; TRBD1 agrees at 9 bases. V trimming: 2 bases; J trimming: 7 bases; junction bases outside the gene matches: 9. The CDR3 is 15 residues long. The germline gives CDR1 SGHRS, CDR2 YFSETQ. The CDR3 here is CASSLSDRGFVGYTF. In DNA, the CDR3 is TGCGCCAGCAGCTTAAGCGACAGGGGGTTTGTTGGCTACACCTTC.

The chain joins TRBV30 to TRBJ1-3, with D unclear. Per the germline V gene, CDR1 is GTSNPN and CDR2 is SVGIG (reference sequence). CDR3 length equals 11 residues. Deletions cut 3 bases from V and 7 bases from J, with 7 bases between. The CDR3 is CAWSDGNTIYF. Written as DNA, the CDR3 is TGTGCCTGGAGCGACGGGAACACCATATATTTT.

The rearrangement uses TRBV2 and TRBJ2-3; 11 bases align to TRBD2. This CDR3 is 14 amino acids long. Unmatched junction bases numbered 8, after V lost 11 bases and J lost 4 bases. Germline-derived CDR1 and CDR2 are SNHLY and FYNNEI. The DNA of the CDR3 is TGTGCCTCACTTCCGGGACTAGCGGCAGATACGCAGTATTTT. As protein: CASLPGLAADTQYF. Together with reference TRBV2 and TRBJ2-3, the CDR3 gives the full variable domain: EPEVTQTPSHQVTQMGQEVILRCVPISNHLYFYWYRQILGQKVEFLVSFYNNEISEKSEIFDDQFSVERPDGSNFTLKIRSTKLEDSAMYFCASLPGLAADTQYFGPGTRLTVL.

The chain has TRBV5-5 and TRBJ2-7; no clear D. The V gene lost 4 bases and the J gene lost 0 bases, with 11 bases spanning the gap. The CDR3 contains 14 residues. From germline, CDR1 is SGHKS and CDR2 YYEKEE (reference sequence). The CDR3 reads CASSPGFSSYEQYF. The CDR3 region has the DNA TGTGCCAGCAGCCCAGGTTTCAGCTCCTACGAGCAGTACTTC.

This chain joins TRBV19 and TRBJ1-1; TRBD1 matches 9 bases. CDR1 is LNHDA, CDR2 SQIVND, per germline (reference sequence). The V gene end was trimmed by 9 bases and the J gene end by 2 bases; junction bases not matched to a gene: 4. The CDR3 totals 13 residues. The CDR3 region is CASGTGRNTEAFF. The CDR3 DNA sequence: TGTGCCAGCGGGACAGGGAGAAACACTGAAGCTTTCTTT.

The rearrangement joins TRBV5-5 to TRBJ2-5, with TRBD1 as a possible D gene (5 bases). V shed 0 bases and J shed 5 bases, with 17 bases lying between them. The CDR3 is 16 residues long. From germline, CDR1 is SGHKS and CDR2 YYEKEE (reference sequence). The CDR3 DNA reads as TGTGCCAGCAGCTTGGCCCTCGGGCAGGGCTGGGAGACCCAGTACTTC. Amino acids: CASSLALGQGWETQYF.

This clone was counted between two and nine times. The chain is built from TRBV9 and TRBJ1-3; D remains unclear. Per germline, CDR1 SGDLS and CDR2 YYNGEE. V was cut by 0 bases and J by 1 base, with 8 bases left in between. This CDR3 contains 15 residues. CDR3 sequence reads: CASSVVAGSGNTIYF. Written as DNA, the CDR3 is TGTGCCAGCAGCGTAGTCGCAGGTTCTGGAAACACCATATATTTT.

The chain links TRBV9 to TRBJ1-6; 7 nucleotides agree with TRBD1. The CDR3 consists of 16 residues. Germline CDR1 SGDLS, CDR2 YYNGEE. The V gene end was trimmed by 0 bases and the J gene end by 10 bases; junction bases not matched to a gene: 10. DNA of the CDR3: TGTGCCAGCAGCGTAGAACCGGGCAGGGGGGAATCACCCCTCCACTTT. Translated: CASSVEPGRGESPLHF.

The CDR3 region has the DNA TGTGCCAGCAGCCTCTCTTCCAGGGACTCCGAGCAGTACTTC. Residues: CASSLSSRDSEQYF. The chain joins TRBV7-9 to TRBJ2-7; possibly TRBD2 for D (6 bases). V was trimmed by 5 bases and J by 6 bases, leaving 17 bases between them. This CDR3 region has 14 residues. Per the germline V gene, CDR1 is SEHNR and CDR2 is FQNEAQ (reference sequence).

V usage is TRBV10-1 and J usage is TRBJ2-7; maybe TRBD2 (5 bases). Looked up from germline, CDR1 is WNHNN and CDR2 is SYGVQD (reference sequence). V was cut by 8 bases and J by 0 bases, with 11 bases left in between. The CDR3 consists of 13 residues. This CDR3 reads CASSTRGSYEQYF. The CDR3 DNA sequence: TGCGCCAGCTCCACTCGGGGCTCCTACGAGCAGTACTTC.

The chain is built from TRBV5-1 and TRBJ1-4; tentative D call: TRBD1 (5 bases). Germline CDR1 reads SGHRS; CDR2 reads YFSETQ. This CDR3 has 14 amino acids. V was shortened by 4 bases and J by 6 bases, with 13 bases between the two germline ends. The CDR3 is CASSLGAADEKLFF. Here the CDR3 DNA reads TGCGCCAGCAGCCTTGGGGCCGCGGATGAAAAACTGTTTTTT.

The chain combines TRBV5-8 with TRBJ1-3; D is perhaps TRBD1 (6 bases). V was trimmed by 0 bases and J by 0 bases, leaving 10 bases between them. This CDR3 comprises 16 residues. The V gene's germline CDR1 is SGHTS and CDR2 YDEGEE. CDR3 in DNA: TGTGCCAGCAGCTTGGCCCTGGACAGCTCTGGAAACACCATATATTTT. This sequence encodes CASSLALDSSGNTIYF.

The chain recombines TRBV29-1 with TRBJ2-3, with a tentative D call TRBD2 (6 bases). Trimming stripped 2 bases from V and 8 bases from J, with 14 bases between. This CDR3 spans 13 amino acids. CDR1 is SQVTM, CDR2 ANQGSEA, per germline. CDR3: CSVESRAEGTQYF. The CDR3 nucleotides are TGCAGCGTTGAAAGCAGGGCGGAGGGTACGCAGTATTTT.

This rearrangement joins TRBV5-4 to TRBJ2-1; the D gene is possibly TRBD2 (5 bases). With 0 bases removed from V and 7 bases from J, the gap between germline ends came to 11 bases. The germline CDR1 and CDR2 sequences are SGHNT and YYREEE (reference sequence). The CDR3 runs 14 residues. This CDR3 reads CASSLAGLRNEQFF. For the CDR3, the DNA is TGTGCCAGCAGCTTGGCCGGACTGAGAAATGAGCAGTTCTTC.

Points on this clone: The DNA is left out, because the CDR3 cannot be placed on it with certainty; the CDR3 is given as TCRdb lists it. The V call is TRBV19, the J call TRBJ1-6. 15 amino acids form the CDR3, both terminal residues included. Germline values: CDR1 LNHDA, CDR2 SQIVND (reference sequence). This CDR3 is CASSSGRDYNSPLHF.

The CDR3 reads CASSLEVGHPSTGELFF. CDR3 nucleotide sequence: TGTGCCAGCAGCTTAGAAGTGGGACATCCTAGCACCGGGGAGCTGTTTTTT. The chain has TRBV7-2 and TRBJ2-2; TRBD1 might be the D (6 bases). The CDR3 covers 17 residues. Germline V gene lookup returns CDR1 SGHTA and CDR2 FQGNSA. Between the trimmed V and J ends, which lost 1 base and 4 bases, there was a span of 16 bases.